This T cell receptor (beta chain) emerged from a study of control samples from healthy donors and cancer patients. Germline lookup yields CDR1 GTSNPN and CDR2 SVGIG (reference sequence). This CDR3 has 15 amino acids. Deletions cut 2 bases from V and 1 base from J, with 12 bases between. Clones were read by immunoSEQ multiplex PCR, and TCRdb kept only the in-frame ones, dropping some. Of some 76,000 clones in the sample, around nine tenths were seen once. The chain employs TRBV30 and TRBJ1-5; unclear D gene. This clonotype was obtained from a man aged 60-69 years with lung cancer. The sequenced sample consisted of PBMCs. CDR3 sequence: CAWSMQAGSNQPQHF. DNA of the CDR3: TGTGCCTGGAGTATGCAGGCGGGGAGCAATCAGCCCCAGCATTTT.